This record covers a single TCR beta chain. The antigen remains unidentified. This sample stems from a study of pediatric ulcerative colitis. Deletions cut 4 bases from V and 0 bases from J, with 19 bases between. The germline CDR1 and CDR2 sequences are MDHEN and SYDVKM. This CDR3 region has 18 residues. The data were produced by immunoSEQ multiplex PCR, yet TCRdb's version contains in-frame clones alone and is incomplete. The sample lists about 60,000 clones; over 70% were seen once. Whole-study results and caveats: Rectal repertoires separated controls, mild-moderate and acute severe colitis.

The chain recombines TRBV28 with TRBJ1-3; unclear D gene. The sequenced material came from blood. The receptor comes from a boy aged 10-17 years who was a control in a study of pediatric ulcerative colitis. The DNA of the CDR3 is TGTGCCAGCAGTTCCCCCCTTGAAGTATGGAGCTCTGGAAACACCATATATTTT. It encodes CASSSPLEVWSSGNTIYF.